These 20 T cell receptor beta chains came from one sample sequenced in a study of PD-1 blockade in classical Hodgkin lymphoma. Here immunoSEQ multiplex PCR was the method, and the copy in TCRdb shows in-frame clones only, minus some. The table lists just over 60,000 clones, approximately 88% of them singletons, with roughly an eighth in the top ten. Relapse after autologous stem cell transplantation occurred in every patient, and brentuximab vedotin exposure varied. Sequenced material: peripheral blood mononuclear cells (PBMCs), taken at baseline. These TCRs come from a human donor with classical Hodgkin lymphoma.

This clone was observed once. The genes are TRBV28 and TRBJ1-4; a weak D match, TRBD1 (5 bases). This CDR3 is built from 14 residues. The V end lost 6 bases, the J end lost 4 bases, and 12 bases lay between the germline ends. Per the germline V gene, CDR1 is MDHEN and CDR2 is SYDVKM. CDR3 in DNA: TGTGCCAGCAGCCCCCCTGGGGGTAATGAAAAACTGTTTTTT. This translates into CASSPPGGNEKLFF.

The J gene is TRBJ2-4, the V gene TRBV7-8; 9 bases align to TRBD1. J lost 1 base, V lost 0 bases, and 16 bases had no gene match. Looked up from germline, CDR1 is SGHVS and CDR2 is FQNEAQ. This CDR3 has 21 amino acids. CDR3 sequence: CASSLAGRGKTGGEAKNIQYF. The CDR3 DNA sequence: TGTGCCAGCAGCTTAGCAGGTCGAGGAAAGACAGGGGGAGAGGCCAAAAACATTCAGTACTTC.

The chain is built from TRBV7-2 and TRBJ2-1; the D is unclear. V was trimmed by 5 bases and J by 12 bases, leaving 14 bases between them. The CDR3 totals 12 residues. CDR1 and CDR2 from the germline V gene are SGHTA and FQGNSA. The CDR3 bases are TGTGCCAGCAGCGTGGATAGTTTGGGGCAGTTCTTC. This translates into CASSVDSLGQFF.

This chain links TRBV6-1 with TRBJ2-7; D possibly corresponds to TRBD1 (6 bases). Trimming removed 1 base from V and 7 bases from J, with 23 bases in between. There are 17 residues in the CDR3. Germline CDR1 reads MNHNS; CDR2 reads SASEGT. The CDR3 DNA follows: TGTGCCAGCAGTGAAGGGGGGTGGGGGACAACCCGGAGGGAGCAGTACTTC. Protein: CASSEGGWGTTRREQYF.

This clone was counted a few times. The genes are TRBV2 and TRBJ2-2; 8 nucleotides agree with TRBD1. The CDR3 length is 19 residues. CDR1 SNHLY and CDR2 FYNNEI come from the germline V gene. V lost 6 bases and J lost 7; bases outside the gene matches: 22. CDR3 nucleotide sequence: TGTGCCAGCAGCCTACACCGGGACAGGTTCATTGAAAGTGGCGGGGAGCTGTTTTTT. Its protein is CASSLHRDRFIESGGELFF. Full variable domain (rest looked up from reference TRBV2 and TRBJ2-2): EPEVTQTPSHQVTQMGQEVILRCVPISNHLYFYWYRQILGQKVEFLVSFYNNEISEKSEIFDDQFSVERPDGSNFTLKIRSTKLEDSAMYFCASSLHRDRFIESGGELFFGEGSRLTVL.

The chain recombines TRBV7-7 with TRBJ2-5, with D possibly being TRBD1 (5 bases). V lost 5 bases, J lost 4 bases, and 14 bases lay in between. CDR1 and CDR2 (germline): SSHAT, FNYEAQ (reference sequence). The CDR3 loop spans 14 amino acids. The chain's CDR3 is CASSQGLGRETQYF. The CDR3 DNA follows: TGTGCCAGCAGCCAGGGCCTGGGGCGAGAGACCCAGTACTTC.

J is TRBJ2-3 and V is TRBV4-3; 8 bases line up with TRBD2. The CDR3 has 13 amino acids. Germline assignment: CDR1 LGHNA and CDR2 YSLEER. V shed 4 bases and J 8 bases; nucleotides not matched to a gene: 5. CDR3 amino acids: CASSLGGGGTQYF. For the CDR3, the DNA is TGCGCCAGCAGCCTCGGGGGGGGAGGTACGCAGTATTTT.

This rearrangement joins TRBV14 to TRBJ1-4; 10 positions agree with TRBD1. The CDR3 totals 17 residues. With V trimmed by 1 base and J by 8 bases, 10 bases remained unmatched. In germline, CDR1 is SGHDN, CDR2 FVKESK. DNA for the CDR3: TGTGCCAGCAGCCAAGTTCTAGGACAGGGGGTGTACGAAAAACTGTTTTTT. This codes for CASSQVLGQGVYEKLFF.

The gene calls are TRBV6-5 and TRBJ1-4; maybe TRBD1 (5 bases). The CDR3 contains 15 residues. Germline V gives CDR1 MNHEY, CDR2 SVGAGI. Between the trimmed V and J ends, which lost 6 bases and 8 bases, there was a span of 19 bases. The CDR3 DNA reads TGTGCCAGCAGAACGACAGTTGGAGCACAAGAAAAACTGTTTTTT. Protein sequence: CASRTTVGAQEKLFF.

The chain links TRBV9 to TRBJ2-2; D is possibly TRBD1 (6 bases). Trimming left V 5 bases short and J 7 bases short, with 18 bases between. The CDR3 consists of 15 residues. Germline assignment: CDR1 SGDLS and CDR2 YYNGEE. In DNA form, the CDR3 reads TGTGCCAGCAGGCGTAGGGGGATAGAGGGCGGGGAGCTGTTTTTT. Translation: CASRRRGIEGGELFF.

The V call is TRBV7-9, the J call TRBJ1-1, with D unclear. V was cut by 4 bases and J by 6 bases, with 15 bases left in between. Germline CDR1 SEHNR, CDR2 FQNEAQ (reference sequence). This CDR3 comprises 14 residues. CDR3 DNA: TGTGCCAGCAGCTGGTACGGGCCTCACTCTGAAGCTTTCTTT. Protein: CASSWYGPHSEAFF.

This clone was observed a single time. V gene TRBV28 combines with J gene TRBJ1-2; TRBD1 is a possible D gene (6 bases). Germline lookup yields CDR1 MDHEN and CDR2 SYDVKM. CDR3 size: 15 residues. V was trimmed by 2 bases and J by 2 bases, leaving 12 bases between them. In DNA form, the CDR3 reads TGTGCCAGCAGTTTAGAACAGGGAGTCAACTATGGCTACACCTTC. Its protein is CASSLEQGVNYGYTF.

This chain uses TRBV7-2 with TRBJ1-2; D may be TRBD1 (5 bases). The CDR3 runs 15 residues. V dropped 1 base and J dropped 3 bases, with 12 bases sitting between them. Germline CDR1 is SGHTA and CDR2 is FQGNSA. The CDR3 nucleotides are TGTGCCAGCAGCTTAGGAGGAGAGGGGTACTATGGCTACACCTTC. This sequence encodes CASSLGGEGYYGYTF.

The chain has TRBV7-9 and TRBJ2-3; the D is unclear. Germline loops: CDR1 SEHNR, CDR2 FQNEAQ (reference sequence). Trimming took off 4 bases at V and 14 bases at J, with 25 bases between the two ends. The CDR3 runs to 15 residues. CDR3 sequence (DNA): TGTGCCAGCAGCTCCTCCCGCTCACCTGACGACGCGGCGTATTTT. Amino acids: CASSSSRSPDDAAYF.

The chain joins TRBV28 to TRBJ1-6; the match to TRBD1 covers 9 bases. This CDR3 has 17 residues. V shed 2 bases, J shed 7 bases, and the junction held 9 bases outside the gene matches. Germline values: CDR1 MDHEN, CDR2 SYDVKM. The CDR3 loop is CASSLGFRDRVNSPLHF. CDR3 DNA: TGTGCCAGCAGTTTAGGTTTTAGGGACAGGGTCAATTCACCCCTCCACTTT.

The V and J genes are TRBV7-2 and TRBJ2-6, with no clear D. From germline, CDR1 is SGHTA and CDR2 FQGNSA. The V gene lost 6 bases and the J gene lost 6 bases, with 9 bases spanning the gap. The CDR3 extends over 13 amino acids. The CDR3 DNA reads as TGTGCCAGCAGAGCTCGCTCGGCCAACGTCCTGACTTTC. This codes for CASRARSANVLTF.

The chain recombines TRBV13 with TRBJ2-3; 9 nucleotides line up with TRBD1. Germline V gene data show CDR1 as PRHDT and CDR2 as FYEKMQ (reference sequence). This CDR3 has 13 amino acids. V trimming: 8 bases; J trimming: 6 bases; junction bases outside the gene matches: 6. The CDR3 sequence: CASHRGREDTQYF. In nucleotides, the CDR3 is TGTGCCAGCCACAGGGGGCGAGAGGATACGCAGTATTTT.

The rearrangement links TRBV7-9 to TRBJ2-1, with 7 bases identical to TRBD2. The junction had 8 bases not matched to a gene; V was cut back by 3 bases and J by 6 bases. CDR1 and CDR2 (germline): SEHNR, FQNEAQ (reference sequence). This CDR3 is built from 15 residues. The CDR3 loop is CASSFLGLGGNEQFF. The CDR3 bases are TGTGCCAGCAGCTTTCTAGGACTAGGTGGCAATGAGCAGTTCTTC.

The CDR3 DNA is TGTGCCTGGAGTGGGGGCGGGGCCTACGAGCAGTACTTC. Protein: CAWSGGGAYEQYF. The chain employs TRBV30 and TRBJ2-7; a possible D gene is TRBD2 (6 bases). This CDR3 is built from 13 residues. The V and J ends lost 1 base and 2 bases respectively, with 9 bases between them. Germline CDR1 reads GTSNPN; CDR2 reads SVGIG (reference sequence). Full variable domain (remainder filled in from reference TRBV30 and TRBJ2-7): SQTIHQWPATLVQPVGSPLSLECTVEGTSNPNLYWYRQAAGRGLQLLFYSVGIGQISSEVPQNLSASRPQDRQFILSSKKLLLSDSGFYLCAWSGGGAYEQYFGPGTRLTVT.

The V gene is TRBV6-5, the J gene TRBJ1-3, with D possibly matching TRBD1 (5 bases). CDR1 is MNHEY, CDR2 SVGAGI, per germline. The CDR3 covers 15 residues. Trimming cost V 6 bases and J 0 bases, with 12 bases left between them. The CDR3 protein is CASRPTGYSGNTIYF. DNA of the CDR3: TGTGCCAGCAGGCCTACAGGCTACTCTGGAAACACCATATATTTT.